Each of the 26 T cell receptor beta chains below was sequenced from the same sample in a study of control samples from healthy donors and cancer patients. The assay was immunoSEQ multiplex PCR, and TCRdb's table has in-frame clones only and misses some. Found here are about 70,000 clones, roughly 80% of them singletons; the top ten hold 2.5% to 3%. What was sequenced was PBMCs. All receptors derive from a woman aged 50 to 60 with lung cancer.

In this sample, this clone turned up a few times. The chain is built from TRBV7-9 and TRBJ1-1; D is uncertain. CDR3 length: 12 residues. V was trimmed by 1 base and J by 7 bases, leaving 7 bases between them. Germline V gives CDR1 SEHNR, CDR2 FQNEAQ (reference sequence). The CDR3 nucleotides read TGTGCCAGCAGCTTAGTCCAAGGTGAAGCTTTCTTT. Translating gives CASSLVQGEAFF.

The genes are TRBV3-1 (or the pseudogene TRBV3-2) and TRBJ2-7; 9 nucleotides agree with TRBD1. Germline CDR1 LGHDT, CDR2 YNNKEL (reference sequence). CDR3 length: 13 residues. J was trimmed by 5 bases and V by 3 bases; bases with no gene match: 2. The chain's CDR3 is CASSQGQGNEQYF. The CDR3 bases are TGTGCCAGCAGCCAGGGACAGGGCAACGAGCAGTACTTC.

The rearrangement links TRBV12-5 to TRBJ1-4; D is perhaps TRBD1 (5 bases). In germline, CDR1 is LGHNT, CDR2 FRNRAP. CDR3 length: 13 amino acids. Trimming removed 7 bases from V and 15 bases from J, with 21 bases in between. The CDR3 DNA follows: TGTGCTAGTGCCAGAGGGGCAAATGTTGAGGTGTTTTTT. Translated: CASARGANVEVFF.

The chain joins TRBV24-1 to TRBJ2-3; perhaps D is TRBD1 or TRBD2 (5 bases each). This CDR3 spans 13 amino acids. Per germline, CDR1 KGHDR and CDR2 SFDVKD. V gave up 9 bases and J gave up 6 bases, with 15 bases separating them. The CDR3 loop is CATGSRGADTQYF. As DNA, the CDR3 is TGTGCCACCGGGAGCCGAGGGGCGGATACGCAGTATTTT.

The V call is TRBV18, the J call TRBJ2-7, with D tentatively TRBD2 (6 bases). V was pared by 2 bases and J by 2 bases, with 7 bases between. The CDR3 has 13 residues. Germline V gives CDR1 KGHSH, CDR2 LQKENI. The CDR3 spells CASSPAGPYEQYF. DNA for the CDR3: TGTGCCAGCTCACCAGCGGGGCCCTACGAGCAGTACTTC.

The chain carries TRBV24-1 and TRBJ1-5, with TRBD1 identical over 7 bases. J was trimmed by 0 bases and V by 4 bases; bases with no gene match: 8. The CDR3 contains 17 residues. Germline assignment: CDR1 KGHDR and CDR2 SFDVKD. In nucleotides, the CDR3 is TGTGCCACCAGTGAGGCCACAGGGGCCGGTAGCAATCAGCCCCAGCATTTT. Translating gives CATSEATGAGSNQPQHF.

In DNA form, the CDR3 reads TGTGCCAGCAGCGCACCGAAAGGGTCCGTCCATGGCCGGGAGCTGTTTTTT. Translated, it gives CASSAPKGSVHGRELFF. The chain has TRBV11-2 and TRBJ2-2; unclear D gene. Germline CDR1 reads SGHAT; CDR2 reads FQNNGV. The CDR3 sequence is 17 residues long. Deletions cut 5 bases from V and 9 bases from J, with 25 bases between.

The chain is built from TRBV7-3 and TRBJ2-2; 8 nucleotides agree with TRBD1. In germline, CDR1 is SGHTA, CDR2 FQGTGA. The CDR3 loop spans 17 amino acids. The V segment lost 4 bases and the J segment 5 bases; nucleotides outside the gene matches: 12. CDR3 residues: CASSSGQGITMTGELFF. The CDR3 DNA follows: TGTGCCAGCAGCTCTGGACAGGGAATTACTATGACCGGGGAGCTGTTTTTT. Complete variable domain (other parts from reference TRBV7-3 and TRBJ2-2): GAGVSQTPSNKVTEKGKYVELRCDPISGHTALYWYRQSLGQGPEFLIYFQGTGAADDSGLPNDRFFAVRPEGSVSTLKIQRTERGDSAVYLCASSSGQGITMTGELFFGEGSRLTVL.

This clone was counted a single time. This chain connects TRBV7-3 to TRBJ1-4, with 7 positions matching TRBD1. CDR1 is SGHTA and CDR2 is FQGTGA in the germline V gene. The J segment lost 3 bases and the V segment lost 3 bases, leaving 4 bases of the junction unmatched. The CDR3 totals 15 residues. Here the CDR3 reads CASSLSGQPNEKLFF. The CDR3 DNA sequence: TGTGCCAGCAGCTTGTCGGGACAGCCTAATGAAAAACTGTTTTTT.

The chain employs TRBV6-5 and TRBJ1-2; D gene uncertain. The CDR3 is 11 residues long. The V end was cut by 7 bases, the J end by 5 bases, with 8 bases between. Germline CDR1 reads MNHEY; CDR2 reads SVGAGI. The CDR3 nucleotides read TGTGCCAGCATTTGGAGGTATGGCTACACCTTC. Protein: CASIWRYGYTF.

In its sample, this clone was seen once. The genes are TRBV6-6 and TRBJ2-3, with 7 bases matching TRBD1. Looked up from germline, CDR1 is MNHNY and CDR2 is SVGAGI (reference sequence). After removal of 2 bases from V and 5 bases from J, the junction contained 4 bases not matched to a gene. The CDR3 totals 14 residues. The CDR3 loop reads CASSYTRQGDTQYF. The DNA of the CDR3 is TGTGCCAGCAGTTACACCCGACAGGGAGATACGCAGTATTTT.

This clone was seen at least ten times. The rearrangement joins TRBV20-1 to TRBJ1-2; no clear D. The CDR3 covers 14 residues. Deletions cut 3 bases from V and 7 bases from J, with 18 bases between. The germline V gene encodes CDR1 DFQATT and CDR2 SNEGSKA (reference sequence). CDR3 sequence: CSASVVGHIGGYTF. CDR3 nucleotides: TGCAGTGCTAGTGTGGTAGGCCACATAGGTGGCTACACCTTC.

V usage is TRBV6-6 and J usage is TRBJ2-7; D not certain. CDR1 is MNHNY, CDR2 SVGAGI, per germline (reference sequence). The CDR3 length is 10 residues. Between the trimmed V and J ends, which lost 2 bases and 6 bases, there was a span of 2 bases. The CDR3 loop reads CASSYPEQYF. CDR3 coding DNA: TGTGCCAGCAGTTACCCCGAGCAGTACTTC.

The chain joins TRBV5-1 to TRBJ1-6, with TRBD1 matching over 7 bases. Trimming cost V 4 bases and J 8 bases; bases outside gene matches: 6. This CDR3 region has 14 residues. Germline values: CDR1 SGHRS, CDR2 YFSETQ. Here the CDR3 DNA reads TGCGCCAGCAGCGGGGGACAGACCGATTCACCCCTCCACTTT. Translating it yields CASSGGQTDSPLHF.

The V gene is TRBV4-3, the J gene TRBJ2-2, with D maybe TRBD1 (5 bases). Germline CDR1 LGHNA, CDR2 YSLEER. This CDR3 has 14 residues. Trimming removed 5 bases at V and 7 bases at J, with 14 bases between. Here the CDR3 reads CASSVVRGGGELFF. DNA of the CDR3: TGCGCCAGCAGCGTGGTAAGGGGCGGCGGGGAGCTGTTTTTT.

This clone was observed a handful of times. V is TRBV28 and J is TRBJ1-1, with 7 bases that match TRBD1. This CDR3 is built from 14 residues. V dropped 2 bases and J dropped 5; count of bases not matched to a gene: 5. Looked up from germline, CDR1 is MDHEN and CDR2 is SYDVKM. The CDR3 region has the DNA TGTGCCAGCAGTTTAGGCAGGGGGAGGACTGAAGCTTTCTTT. Protein: CASSLGRGRTEAFF.

This clone was counted a single time. V usage is TRBV4-2 and J usage is TRBJ1-5; D not certain. Germline assignment: CDR1 LGHNA and CDR2 YNFKEQ. CDR3 length: 16 amino acids. The ends were cut back, 0 bases at V and 0 bases at J, with 9 bases in the middle. CDR3 loop: CASSQETEVSNQPQHF. In DNA, the CDR3 is TGTGCCAGCAGCCAAGAGACGGAAGTTAGCAATCAGCCCCAGCATTTT.

This clone has a single count. This chain links TRBV29-1 with TRBJ2-1, with D possibly being TRBD1 (6 bases). This CDR3 spans 14 amino acids. Trimming removed 5 bases from V and 8 bases from J, with 19 bases in between. The germline CDR1 and CDR2 sequences are SQVTM and ANQGSEA. The CDR3: CSVSRPKKGDEQFF. DNA of the CDR3: TGCAGCGTTTCTCGTCCGAAGAAGGGGGATGAGCAGTTCTTC.

This clone has only a few counts. The chain joins TRBV4-2 to TRBJ2-5, with TRBD2 matching over 9 bases. J gave up 5 bases and V 4 bases, and 11 bases lay outside the gene matches. CDR1 LGHNA and CDR2 YNFKEQ come from the germline V gene. CDR3 size: 16 residues. The CDR3 sequence is CASSPLSGGRYETQYF. In nucleotides, the CDR3 is TGTGCCAGCAGCCCCTTAAGCGGGGGGCGGTATGAGACCCAGTACTTC.

This rearrangement joins TRBV7-6 to TRBJ2-1; TRBD2 aligns across 10 bases. CDR3 length equals 16 residues. J gave up 7 bases and V 5 bases, and 11 bases lay outside the gene matches. Per germline, CDR1 SGHVS and CDR2 FNYEAQ. The CDR3 spells CASSRTSGGGQNEQFF. The CDR3 region has the DNA TGTGCCAGCAGCCGGACCAGCGGGGGGGGCCAAAATGAGCAGTTCTTC.

The chain recombines TRBV30 with TRBJ1-6; 9 bases fit TRBD1. Losses at the gene ends were 3 bases for V and 7 bases for J; bases not matched to a gene: 4. CDR3 size: 14 residues. CDR1 is GTSNPN, CDR2 SVGIG, per germline (reference sequence). CDR3: CAWRLDRGNSPLHF. The DNA of the CDR3 is TGTGCCTGGAGACTAGACAGGGGGAATTCACCCCTCCACTTT.

V is TRBV11-3 and J is TRBJ2-3; perhaps TRBD1 as D (7 bases). V was pared by 5 bases and J by 3 bases, with 12 bases between. Germline V gene sequence: CDR1 SGHNT, CDR2 YENEEA. There are 14 residues in the CDR3. In DNA, the CDR3 is TGTGCCAGCAGCCCGGAGGGGGCGACAGATACGCAGTATTTT. Translated: CASSPEGATDTQYF.

This clone was detected once. The J gene is TRBJ1-1, the V gene TRBV6-1; D uncertain. The CDR3 is 13 amino acids. V was trimmed by 2 bases and J by 10 bases, leaving 14 bases between them. CDR1 MNHNS and CDR2 SASEGT come from the germline V gene. The CDR3 loop reads CASSELVGWGAFF. The CDR3 DNA follows: TGTGCCAGCAGTGAATTGGTAGGATGGGGAGCTTTCTTT.

This chain connects TRBV6-1 to TRBJ1-1; D unclear. The CDR3 has 17 amino acids. The germline gives CDR1 MNHNS, CDR2 SASEGT. Trimming took off 2 bases at V and 0 bases at J, with 16 bases between the two ends. DNA of the CDR3: TGTGCCAGCAGTGAACTCCAGTTCCGGGCCATGAACACTGAAGCTTTCTTT. Its translation: CASSELQFRAMNTEAFF.

The genes are TRBV7-9 and TRBJ2-1; no firm D call. The length of the CDR3 is 15 residues. The germline V gene has CDR1 SEHNR and CDR2 FQNEAQ (reference sequence). V lost 5 bases and J 2 bases, leaving 13 bases between the germline ends. The CDR3 spells CASSNNAVTYNEQFF. The CDR3 nucleotides read TGTGCCAGCAGCAATAACGCAGTCACCTACAATGAGCAGTTCTTC.

The chain uses TRBV6-2 or TRBV6-3 and TRBJ2-7; D unresolved. CDR1 MNHEY and CDR2 SVGEGT come from the germline V gene. The CDR3 covers 11 residues. Trimming took off 5 bases at V and 6 bases at J, with 8 bases between the two ends. CDR3 nucleotide sequence: TGTGCCAGCAGTCAAGCCCGCGAGCAGTACTTC. This gives the protein CASSQAREQYF.